Below are 17 T cell receptor beta chains sequenced from a single sample in a study of blood T cells in healthy people across ages. Combining a sample-barcoded 5' primer with a J-beta primer mix, a second PCR ran for about 6 to 11 cycles. TCRdb used MiXCR to reprocess the 5' RACE reads, holding one entry per CDR3 protein. The sample holds 730,000 or so distinct CDR3 sequences; around 38% are singletons and the top ten take around 30%. Material for sequencing was blood. The origin of the receptors is a man aged 80 or over in good health.

V and J are TRBV4-3 and TRBJ2-7; D might be TRBD1 or TRBD2, each matching 6 bases. The CDR3 extends over 18 amino acids. V was trimmed by 1 base and J by 5 bases, leaving 24 bases between them. CDR1 and CDR2 (germline): LGHNA, YSLEER. CDR3 sequence: CASSQGAGEAHILDEQYF. The CDR3, as DNA: TGCGCCAGCAGCCAAGGGGCAGGGGAGGCCCACATACTCGACGAGCAGTACTTC.

This clonotype was counted between two and nine times. The chain has TRBV14 and TRBJ2-1, with TRBD1 as a possible D gene (5 bases). V lost 1 base to trimming and J lost 0 bases, with 19 bases between them. The CDR3 extends over 19 amino acids. CDR1 is SGHDN, CDR2 FVKESK, per germline. The CDR3 nucleotides are TGTGCCAGCAGCCAAGGAGCGACTCCAGGGTTGAACTCCTACAATGAGCAGTTCTTC. Amino acids: CASSQGATPGLNSYNEQFF.

This clonotype came up a few times. The rearrangement joins TRBV20-1 to TRBJ2-5; 12 bases agree with TRBD2. Germline CDR1 is DFQATT and CDR2 is SNEGSKA (reference sequence). V lost 2 bases and J lost 3; bases outside the gene matches: 4. This CDR3 has 15 residues. The CDR3 reads CSARNRLAGEETQYF. CDR3 in DNA: TGCAGTGCTAGAAACCGACTAGCGGGAGAAGAGACCCAGTACTTC.

This rearrangement joins TRBV7-8 to TRBJ1-2; D is unclear. The germline gives CDR1 SGHVS, CDR2 FQNEAQ. V was shortened by 1 base and J by 8 bases, with 8 bases between the two germline ends. The CDR3 contains 12 residues. The CDR3 is CASSLEGGGYTF. As DNA, the CDR3 is TGTGCCAGCAGCTTAGAGGGTGGGGGCTACACCTTC. Together with reference TRBV7-8 and TRBJ1-2, the CDR3 gives the full variable domain: GAGVSQSPRYKVAKRGQDVALRCDPISGHVSLFWYQQALGQGPEFLTYFQNEAQLDKSGLPSDRFFAERPEGSVSTLKIQRTQQEDSAVYLCASSLEGGGYTFGSGTRLTVV.

This clonotype was seen more than once but under ten times. This chain links TRBV9 with TRBJ2-6; D is ambiguous. There are 15 residues in the CDR3. CDR1 is SGDLS, CDR2 YYNGEE, per germline. The V end lost 0 bases, the J end lost 0 bases, and 4 bases lay between the germline ends. The CDR3: CASSVGDSGANVLTF. CDR3 in DNA: TGTGCCAGCAGCGTAGGGGACTCTGGGGCCAACGTCCTGACTTTC.

This chain joins TRBV6-2 or TRBV6-3 and TRBJ1-6; 7 positions agree with TRBD1. This CDR3 is 14 amino acids long. The V segment lost 2 bases and the J segment 7 bases; nucleotides outside the gene matches: 2. Looked up from germline, CDR1 is MNHEY and CDR2 is SVGEGT. In nucleotides, the CDR3 is TGTGCCAGCAGTTACAGGGGGCTGAATTCACCCCTCCACTTT. This sequence encodes CASSYRGLNSPLHF.

The chain has TRBV7-2 and TRBJ2-3; D uncertain. There are 15 residues in the CDR3. V lost 5 bases and J lost 0, with 12 bases in between. CDR1 is SGHTA and CDR2 is FQGNSA in the germline V gene. CDR3 amino acids: CASSPTGQSTDTQYF. The CDR3 DNA reads as TGTGCCAGCAGCCCAACCGGGCAGAGCACAGATACGCAGTATTTT.

This chain links TRBV7-9 with TRBJ2-1, with TRBD2 matching 11 bases. Germline V gives CDR1 SEHNR, CDR2 FQNEAQ (reference sequence). The V gene end was trimmed by 7 bases and the J gene end by 3 bases; junction bases not matched to a gene: 14. The CDR3 sequence is 18 residues long. The chain's CDR3 is CASTLIPLAGGVYNEQFF. CDR3 DNA: TGTGCCAGCACCTTGATCCCCCTAGCGGGAGGTGTCTACAATGAGCAGTTCTTC.

This clonotype was detected a few times. The chain carries TRBV5-1 and TRBJ2-3, with 7 bases that match TRBD1. With 4 bases clipped from V and 5 bases from J, the junction kept 13 bases outside the gene matches. Germline lookup yields CDR1 SGHRS and CDR2 YFSETQ. The CDR3 extends over 16 amino acids. DNA for the CDR3: TGCGCCAGCAGCCCACAAAGACAGGGCCCCGGAGATACGCAGTATTTT. Translation: CASSPQRQGPGDTQYF.

Points on this clonotype: A junction end diverges from the germline sequence, so it may reflect a read error. This chain uses TRBV6-2 or TRBV6-3 with TRBJ2-1; D not resolved. Matching the DNA end better, TRBJ2-7 makes the J call doubtful. CDR3 length: 12 residues. CDR1 and CDR2 from the germline V gene are MNHEY and SVGEGT. CDR3 protein: CAGSLMGNEQYF. In DNA form, the CDR3 reads TGTGCCGGCAGCCTTATGGGCAATGAGCAGTACTTC.

This clonotype was recorded many times. Its ends do not fully match the called genes, so a read error is possible. The chain recombines TRBV7-3 with TRBJ2-7, with 7 bases lining up with TRBD2. Germline-derived CDR1 and CDR2 are SGHTA and FQGTGA. The CDR3 is 13 amino acids. CDR3 loop: CASSLTGGYEQYF. CDR3 coding DNA: TGCGCCAGCAGCTTGACGGGAGGATACGAGCAGTACTTC.

This clonotype has only a few counts. The rearrangement links TRBV7-2 to TRBJ1-5; tentatively, D is TRBD1 (5 bases). CDR1 and CDR2 (germline): SGHTA, FQGNSA. Deletions cut 0 bases from V and 5 bases from J, with 11 bases between. The CDR3 loop spans 15 amino acids. The chain's CDR3 is CASSLAQGMHQPQHF. DNA for the CDR3: TGTGCCAGCAGCTTAGCTCAGGGTATGCATCAGCCCCAGCATTTT.

The chain employs TRBV11-3 and TRBJ1-6, with a tentative D call TRBD1 (5 bases). The CDR3 contains 14 residues. Trimming removed 1 base from V and 9 bases from J, with 10 bases in between. In germline, CDR1 is SGHNT, CDR2 YENEEA. This CDR3 is CASSLGRAGSPLHF. In DNA, the CDR3 is TGTGCCAGCAGCTTAGGCAGGGCTGGTTCACCCCTCCACTTT.

Notes on this clonotype: Just one base apart from a much larger clone, this may be a read error. The genes are TRBV12-3 or TRBV12-4 and TRBJ2-1, with 13 bases identical to TRBD2. The junction had 10 bases not matched to a gene; V was cut back by 5 bases and J by 9 bases. The CDR3 is 16 residues long. CDR3 loop: CASSPVRLAGGCEQFF. Written as DNA, the CDR3 is TGTGCCAGCAGTCCCGTCCGACTAGCGGGAGGTTGTGAGCAGTTCTTC.

The chain recombines TRBV7-2 with TRBJ1-5; D is unclear. V lost 5 bases and J 9 bases, leaving 14 bases between the germline ends. The germline V gene encodes CDR1 SGHTA and CDR2 FQGNSA. The CDR3 spans 13 residues. For the CDR3, the DNA is TGTGCCAGCAGCCCTAGCCCGGGGTGGCCCCAGCATTTT. Its protein is CASSPSPGWPQHF.

This clonotype was seen many times. The chain has TRBV28 and TRBJ2-6; D remains ambiguous. Germline CDR1 reads MDHEN; CDR2 reads SYDVKM. CDR3 length equals 13 residues. V lost 10 bases and J 4 bases, leaving 11 bases between the germline ends. The CDR3 DNA reads as TGTGCCATACTACAAACAGGGGCCAACGTCCTGACTTTC. Translating gives CAILQTGANVLTF. The full variable domain, rest sourced from reference TRBV28 and TRBJ2-6, is DVKVTQSSRYLVKRTGEKVFLECVQDMDHENMFWYRQDPGLGLRLIYFSYDVKMKEKGDIPEGYSVSREKKERFSLILESASTNQTSMYLCAILQTGANVLTFGAGSRLTVL.

This clonotype has a single count. The J gene is TRBJ2-3, the V gene TRBV12-3 or TRBV12-4; the D call may be TRBD1 or TRBD2 (5 bases each). This CDR3 is built from 15 residues. Trimming pared 6 bases from V and 0 bases from J, leaving 13 bases between. As DNA, the CDR3 is TGTGCCAGCAGAAGAGACAGAGGGAGCACAGATACGCAGTATTTT. It is translated as CASRRDRGSTDTQYF.